This TCR beta chain was sequenced during a study of T-cell reconstitution after alpha-beta-depleted transplantation in children. Molecular barcoding with unique molecular identifiers was used for the TCRbeta library. In TCRdb, the PCR reads were re-called with MiXCR into one record per CDR3 protein. The sample yields 55,000 to 70,000 distinct CDR3 sequences, roughly 10% seen once. For this clonotype: Just one base apart from a much larger clone, this may be a read error.

CDR1 and CDR2 from the germline V gene are SEHNR and FQNEAQ (reference sequence). This CDR3 comprises 15 residues. The V and J ends lost 3 bases and 6 bases, in that order; junction bases with no gene match: 8. The chain combines TRBV7-9 with TRBJ2-4, with TRBD1 identical over 7 bases. The TCR originated in a boy aged 10-17 years with acute myeloid leukemia, due to receive a stem cell transplant. The specimen comprised PBMCs, sampled before TCRalphabeta/CD19-depleted stem cell transplant. The CDR3 bases are TGTGCCAGCAGCTTCGCCGGGACAGAGGGAAACATTCAGTACTTC. It translates to CASSFAGTEGNIQYF.